The present T cell receptor (beta chain) was sequenced within a study of blood T cell repertoires in COVID-19. Study in general: Acute and convalescent COVID-19 samples came from the United States, Italy and Spain. Nucleic acid was either cDNA or gDNA, and it came from T cells, B-cell-depleted T cells, or PBMCs.

Profiled with immunoSEQ multiplex PCR; TCRdb holds only in-frame clones, not every one. Here the sample spans about 270,000 clones, 88% being singletons. The length of the CDR3 is 16 residues. The germline V gene has CDR1 SGDLS and CDR2 YYNGEE. V was clipped by 2 bases and J by 5 bases, with 19 bases between them. The study recruited people aged roughly 18 to 95 years across approximately 25 US areas. The sample was PBMCs or T cells enriched from blood (not recorded which). This clonotype was sampled from a woman aged 25 to 45 who had recovered from COVID-19. The genes are TRBV9 and TRBJ2-5, with D possibly being TRBD1 (6 bases). The CDR3: CASSVFGGGPRETQYF. DNA for the CDR3: TGTGCCAGCAGCGTCTTCGGTGGGGGCCCTCGGGAGACCCAGTACTTC. Drawing the rest from reference TRBV9 and TRBJ2-5, the complete variable domain is DSGVTQTPKHLITATGQRVTLRCSPRSGDLSVYWYQQSLDQGLQFLIQYYNGEERAKGNILERFSAQQFPDLHSELNLSSLELGDSALYFCASSVFGGGPRETQYFGPGTRLLVL.